This T cell receptor (beta chain) was sequenced during a study of T-cell memory formation after mild COVID-19 (dated by TCRdb to about 2021). About the study as a whole: TCR sequence clusters from the two donors were found to be largely donor specific. Longitudinal TCRalpha and TCRbeta repertoire sequencing tracked T-cell clones expanding and contracting after mild COVID-19 in a couple of donors. The cohort was made up of two young adult volunteers, one female and one male, who were previously healthy. Overall results and qualifications from the work: Clones that contracted from day 15 to 85 showed balanced CD4/CD8 phenotypes, whereas a second wave of clones that expanded from day 15 to 37 leaned towards CD4+. Some responding clones were found in pre-infection memory, which suggests that pre-existing cross-reactive memory T cells took part in the SARS-CoV-2 response. Whether the second-wave clones peaking on day 37 were SARS-CoV-2 specific was not confirmed. Contracting CD4+ clones were located mainly in the CM and EM memory subsets, whereas CD8+ clones were found to be enriched in EMRA. Only two mild cases were covered in the study, and larger cohorts including severe cases with pre-infection samples were considered necessary.

Sequenced on an Illumina NovaSeq 6000. TCRalpha and TCRbeta cDNA libraries were built by 5'RACE with constant-segment primers, adding sample barcodes and unique molecular identifiers. Trizol reagent was used to extract RNA from every sample. Libraries were amplified in two PCR steps, with a second sample barcode and Illumina TruSeq adapters added in the second step. Libraries were sequenced on an Illumina NovaSeq with 2 x 150 bp paired-end reads. The authors processed their data as follows. With migec v1.2.7, reads were demultiplexed and then collapsed into UMI-guided consensus sequences. Using mixcr v2.1.11, the UMI consensuses were aligned to TRA and TRB V and J templates and assembled into clonotypes. A clonotype was counted as expanded or contracted only when both edgeR and NoisET called the clonotype significant, with the noise models trained on biological replicates. edgeR calls used a false discovery rate-adjusted p below 0.01 and a log2 fold-change threshold of 1. PCA with hierarchical clustering of max-normalized trajectories of the 1000 most abundant clonotypes was used as exploratory dynamics analysis. The CD4 or CD8 phenotype of responding clones was assigned using the separately sequenced CD4+ and CD8+ repertoires. TCRdb reprocessed the public reads (quality trimming at Q25 with fastp, clone calling with MiXCR) and kept in-frame beta chains. CDR3 protein sequences are deduplicated, and each keeps its most common genes and DNA. These V and J calls derive from TCRdb rather than the authors' analysis. This sample gives 250,000 to 350,000 distinct CDR3 sequences in total; 15% to 20% of them show up just once. The biggest ten clones account for 23% of the sample.

Regarding this clonotype: Its cognate antigen has yet to be identified. No qualities accompany the bases; no much larger clone lies one base away.

PBMCs were isolated by Ficoll-Paque density gradient centrifugation. The germline V gene gives CDR1 as SGHVS and CDR2 as FQNEAQ. Including the terminal cysteine and phenylalanine, the CDR3 comprises 15 residues. The read is trimmed to its CDR3 DNA, 45 bases read in frame from base 1. Relative to germline, V is missing 5 bases and J is missing 7 bases, with 10 bases of the junction outside any gene match. The V gene is TRBV7-8 and the J gene is TRBJ2-1; a stretch of 8 junction bases matches TRBD1. The TCR sequence derives from a man between 18 and 35 years old who had mild COVID-19 (a few samples of this study predate the infection). The sample titles of this study are shuffled in the database, so cell type and time point are left out; the donor was told from shared clones. Sequencing input: PBMCs or a T cell subset sorted from them (not recorded which). For the CDR3, the sequence is CASSQGAIGMNEQFF. The DNA reads TGTGCCAGCAGCCAGGGGGCCATCGGTATGAATGAGCAGTTCTTC.